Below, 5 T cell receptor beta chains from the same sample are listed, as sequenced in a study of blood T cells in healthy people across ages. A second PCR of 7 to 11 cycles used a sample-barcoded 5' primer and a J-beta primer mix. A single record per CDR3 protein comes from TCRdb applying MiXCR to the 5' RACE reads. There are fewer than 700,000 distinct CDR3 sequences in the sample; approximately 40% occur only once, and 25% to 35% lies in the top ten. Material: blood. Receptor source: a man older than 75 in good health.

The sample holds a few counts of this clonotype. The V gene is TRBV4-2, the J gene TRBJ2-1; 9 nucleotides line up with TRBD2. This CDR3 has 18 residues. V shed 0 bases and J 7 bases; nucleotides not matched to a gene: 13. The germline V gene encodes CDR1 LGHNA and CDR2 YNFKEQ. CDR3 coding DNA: TGTGCCAGCAGCCAAGAAGGGCGCGGGGGGGCCGTTATAAATGAGCAGTTCTTC. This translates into CASSQEGRGGAVINEQFF.

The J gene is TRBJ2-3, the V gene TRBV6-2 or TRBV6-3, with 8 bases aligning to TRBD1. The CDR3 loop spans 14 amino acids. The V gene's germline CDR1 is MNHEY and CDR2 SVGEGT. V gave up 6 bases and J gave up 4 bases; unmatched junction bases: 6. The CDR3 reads CASRLVGQADTQYF. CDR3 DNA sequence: TGTGCCAGCAGGCTAGTGGGACAGGCAGATACGCAGTATTTT.

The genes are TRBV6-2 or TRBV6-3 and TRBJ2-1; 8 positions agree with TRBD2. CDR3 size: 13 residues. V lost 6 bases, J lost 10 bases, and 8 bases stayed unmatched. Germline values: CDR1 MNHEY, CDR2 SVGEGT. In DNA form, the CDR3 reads TGTGCCAGCAGGCCGGGACTAGTGAACGAGCAGTTCTTC. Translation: CASRPGLVNEQFF.

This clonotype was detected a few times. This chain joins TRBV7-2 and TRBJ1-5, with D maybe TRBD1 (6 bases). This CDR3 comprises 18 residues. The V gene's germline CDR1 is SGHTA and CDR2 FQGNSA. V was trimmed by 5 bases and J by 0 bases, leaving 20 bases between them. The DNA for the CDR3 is TGTGCCAGCAGCAGTAGGACAGTCGGCGAAGATAGCAATCAGCCCCAGCATTTT. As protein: CASSSRTVGEDSNQPQHF.

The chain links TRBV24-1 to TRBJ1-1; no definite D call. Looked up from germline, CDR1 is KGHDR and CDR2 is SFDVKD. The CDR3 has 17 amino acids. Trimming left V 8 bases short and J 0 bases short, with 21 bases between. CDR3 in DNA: TGTGCCACCAACCCTTCTTGGGCAGCGGGAATGAACACTGAAGCTTTCTTT. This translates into CATNPSWAAGMNTEAFF.